These T cell receptor beta chains were read from a single sample in a study of cytomegalovirus exposure and HLA in healthy donors. TCRdb's copy holds only in-frame clones and misses some; the assay was immunoSEQ multiplex PCR. In the table there are about 150,000 clones, about 9.1% of which are singletons. Sequenced: PBMCs. These receptors all come from a woman in her forties in good health and CMV-seropositive. Each CDR3 is given with its conserved first and last residue. D genes are given only for firm matches. Expanded clones are given a class, and other clones once, few, many or no size at all.

d_gene: TRBD2; abundance: NA; v_gene: TRBV9; j_gene: TRBJ2-2; len: 15; CDR3aa: CASSLAGGNTGELFF; CDR3nt: TGTGCCAGCAGCCTAGCGGGGGGGAACACCGGGGAGCTGTTTTTT
d_gene: TRBD1; abundance: few; v_gene: TRBV6-1; j_gene: TRBJ1-6; len: 14; CDR3aa: CASSEPGQPSPLHF; CDR3nt: TGTGCCAGCAGTGAACCGGGACAGCCTTCACCCCTCCACTTT
d_gene: TRBD1; abundance: few; v_gene: TRBV5-6; j_gene: TRBJ2-3; len: 14; CDR3aa: CASSKGQGTDTQYF; CDR3nt: TGTGCCAGCAGCAAAGGACAGGGCACAGATACGCAGTATTTT
d_gene: TRBD2; abundance: NA; v_gene: TRBV4-1; j_gene: TRBJ2-3; len: 16; CDR3aa: CASSQAIGTSRDTQYF; CDR3nt: TGCGCCAGCAGCCAAGCTATAGGGACTAGCAGGGATACGCAGTATTTT
d_gene: NA; abundance: few; v_gene: TRBV5-5; j_gene: TRBJ1-1; len: 13; CDR3aa: CASSLIGGTEAFF; CDR3nt: TGTGCCAGCAGCTTGATCGGGGGCACTGAAGCTTTCTTT
d_gene: NA; abundance: NA; v_gene: TRBV11-3; j_gene: TRBJ2-2; len: 16; CDR3aa: CASSLDLGDYTGELFF; CDR3nt: TGTGCCAGCAGCTTAGATCTAGGGGACTACACCGGGGAGCTGTTTTTT
d_gene: NA; abundance: few; v_gene: TRBV6-1; j_gene: TRBJ2-2; len: 11; CDR3aa: CASRLGDSLFF; CDR3nt: TGTGCCAGCAGGTTGGGAGATTCGCTGTTTTTT
d_gene: NA; abundance: NA; v_gene: TRBV5-1; j_gene: TRBJ2-2; len: 13; CDR3aa: CASRTEGAGELFF; CDR3nt: TGCGCCAGCAGAACAGAGGGAGCCGGGGAGCTGTTTTTT
d_gene: TRBD1; abundance: NA; v_gene: TRBV18; j_gene: TRBJ1-2; len: 16; CDR3aa: CASSPPTTGVLYGYTF; CDR3nt: TGTGCCAGCTCACCACCGACGACAGGGGTCCTCTATGGCTACACCTTC
d_gene: NA; abundance: NA; v_gene: TRBV27; j_gene: TRBJ2-7; len: 11; CDR3aa: CASSQGNEQYF; CDR3nt: TGTGCCAGCAGTCAGGGGAACGAGCAGTACTTC
d_gene: NA; abundance: NA; v_gene: TRBV7-9; j_gene: TRBJ1-1; len: 13; CDR3aa: CASSLQVSTEAFF; CDR3nt: TGTGCCAGCAGCTTACAGGTTTCCACTGAAGCTTTCTTT
d_gene: NA; abundance: NA; v_gene: TRBV5-8; j_gene: TRBJ1-6; len: 14; CDR3aa: CASSLTVSGSPLHF; CDR3nt: TGTGCCAGCAGCTTGACTGTCTCAGGGTCACCCCTCCACTTT
d_gene: NA; abundance: few; v_gene: TRBV4-3; j_gene: TRBJ2-3; len: 17; CDR3aa: CASSQVGVFASTDTQYF; CDR3nt: TGCGCCAGCAGCCAAGTAGGGGTTTTTGCTAGCACAGATACGCAGTATTTT
d_gene: NA; abundance: few; v_gene: TRBV14; j_gene: TRBJ2-7; len: 12; CDR3aa: CASSQVGVEQYF; CDR3nt: TGTGCCAGCAGCCAAGTAGGGGTCGAGCAGTACTTC
d_gene: TRBD1; abundance: few; v_gene: TRBV6-5; j_gene: TRBJ2-7; len: 14; CDR3aa: CASSRGQGALVQYF; CDR3nt: TGTGCCAGCAGTCGTGGACAGGGGGCGTTGGTGCAGTACTTC
d_gene: NA; abundance: few; v_gene: TRBV15; j_gene: TRBJ2-3; len: 16; CDR3aa: CATSRDWGLTADTQYF; CDR3nt: TGTGCCACCAGCAGAGATTGGGGCCTCACAGCAGATACGCAGTATTTT
d_gene: TRBD1; abundance: NA; v_gene: TRBV27; j_gene: TRBJ2-7; len: 17; CDR3aa: CASSFLTLDRNPDQQYF; CDR3nt: TGTGCCAGCAGTTTCCTTACTCTGGACAGGAATCCGGACCAGCAGTACTTC
d_gene: TRBD2; abundance: NA; v_gene: TRBV18; j_gene: TRBJ2-5; len: 16; CDR3aa: CASSPSGGAPQETQYF; CDR3nt: TGTGCCAGCTCACCATCCGGGGGGGCCCCCCAAGAGACCCAGTACTTC
d_gene: NA; abundance: few; v_gene: TRBV29-1; j_gene: TRBJ2-3; len: 14; CDR3aa: CSVEGQKLQDTQYF; CDR3nt: TGCAGCGTGGAGGGACAGAAATTACAAGATACGCAGTATTTT
d_gene: TRBD1; abundance: few; v_gene: TRBV4-3; j_gene: TRBJ2-7; len: 13; CDR3aa: CASSQVAGGEQYF; CDR3nt: TGCGCCAGCAGCCAAGTGGCAGGGGGCGAGCAGTACTTC
d_gene: TRBD2; abundance: few; v_gene: TRBV5-1; j_gene: TRBJ2-7; len: 16; CDR3aa: CASSYDTSGGPYEQYF; CDR3nt: TGCGCCAGCAGCTACGATACTAGCGGGGGCCCGTACGAGCAGTACTTC
d_gene: NA; abundance: NA; v_gene: TRBV6-4; j_gene: TRBJ2-7; len: 14; CDR3aa: CASSAQSSSYEQYF; CDR3nt: TGTGCCAGCAGTGCGCAATCGAGCTCCTACGAGCAGTACTTC
d_gene: NA; abundance: NA; v_gene: TRBV6-1; j_gene: TRBJ2-3; len: 13; CDR3aa: CASSIAATDTQYF; CDR3nt: TGTGCCAGCAGCATAGCTGCGACAGATACGCAGTATTTT